Sequencing of this TCR beta chain was carried out in a study of blood T cell repertoires in COVID-19. Whole-study context: From the United States, Italy and Spain came samples of acute and convalescent COVID-19. Nucleic acid was either cDNA or gDNA, and it came from T cells, B-cell-depleted T cells, or PBMCs.

Original processing notes: Nucleated cell counts were estimated from reference gene primer amplification. The data were produced by immunoSEQ multiplex PCR, yet TCRdb's version contains in-frame clones alone and is incomplete. The V and J calls and clone size were taken over from that table, and D and trimming were inferred from the DNA. The data hold roughly 290,000 clones, with 89% observed a single time. CDR3 length: 14 residues. The V gene end was trimmed by 5 bases and the J gene end by 6 bases; junction bases not matched to a gene: 8. From germline, CDR1 is MNHEY and CDR2 SVGAGI. The V and J genes are TRBV6-5 and TRBJ1-2; TRBD1 agrees at 8 bases. This TCR derives from a woman aged 55-69 years with acute or convalescent COVID-19. The source material was peripheral blood. CDR3 region: CASSPSGGPNGYTF. The CDR3 DNA is TGTGCCAGCAGTCCGTCAGGGGGCCCGAATGGCTACACCTTC.